This T cell receptor (beta chain) is drawn from a study of T cell repertoires in cytomegalovirus infection (dated by TCRdb to about 2019). Regarding the complete study: Donor HLA type was relevant to the analysis, as public TCR beta signatures indicated carriage of CMV infection together with the matching HLA type.

Sequenced on an Illumina HiSeq 1500. The public reads were reprocessed in TCRdb via fastp at Q25 and MiXCR, keeping in-frame beta chains. Merged by CDR3 protein, the rows form single entries marked with the most common genes and DNA. This sample gives some 180,000 distinct CDR3 sequences in total; about a sixth of them show up just once. The leading ten clones occupy approximately 25% of the sample. This clonotype has at least ten counts. The clone's antigen remains unknown. Nothing much larger sits one base from this clone, and base qualities are not available. The CDR3 runs 16 amino acids, cysteine and phenylalanine included. Only CDR3 DNA remains: 48 bases, in frame from the first base. Trimming takes 4 bases from V and 4 bases from J, and the germline ends sit 19 bases apart. The germline V gene sets CDR1 to SGHTA and CDR2 to FQGNSA. Study-level results and caveats: Cumulative frequency of public TCR beta family members discriminated carriers of CMV infection plus the relevant HLA type in this cohort and an independent approximately 350-donor cohort. In the ex vivo response, HLA-C-restricted CMV-specific TCR beta clonotypes were dominant, and in two of eight donors the single most frequent clonotype came from this HLA-C-restricted group.

The sample comprised CD8+ T cells from PBMCs. The chain is made from TRBV7-2 and TRBJ2-5; D gene: possibly TRBD1, on 6 matching bases. This clonotype was sampled from a human donor in good health (CMV status not recorded). Some clones in this sample may be carry-over from other donors' samples. The DNA sequence is given as TGTGCCAGCAGCTCCATAGGACATCGCAGGGGAGAGACCCAGTACTTC. This codes for CASSSIGHRRGETQYF. With the portions outside the CDR3 filled from the reference TRBV7-2 and TRBJ2-5 genes, the complete variable region becomes GAGVSQSPSNKVTEKGKDVELRCDPISGHTALYWYRQSLGQGLEFLIYFQGNSAPDKSGLPSDRFSAERTGGSVSTLTIQRTQQEDSAVYLCASSSIGHRRGETQYFGPGTRLLVL.